A selection of T cell receptor beta chains follows, all from one sample in a study of T cells in Graves' hyperthyroidism and ophthalmopathy. TCRdb used MiXCR to reprocess the multiplex PCR reads, holding one entry per CDR3 protein. The data hold 500,000 to 650,000 distinct CDR3 sequences, with approximately 17% observed a single time. Sequencing was done on a sample of blood. Receptors were obtained from a woman aged 18-35 years with Graves' ophthalmopathy. CDR3s include the opening cysteine and the closing phenylalanine or tryptophan. The D gene is left open where the match is weak. Only some rows state a clone size, as once, few, many or a class for expanded clones.

TRBV19,few,TRBD2,TRBJ2-1,TGTGCCAGTAGTACCCAGACTAGCGGGAGAGTCAATGAGCAGTTCTTC,CASSTQTSGRVNEQFF
TRBV28,-,-,TRBJ2-7,TGTGCCAGCAGTTTCCCGGGGGAGATTGGGAACGAGCAGTACTTC,CASSFPGEIGNEQYF
TRBV6-1,few,-,TRBJ1-2,TGTGCCAGCAGGGAGTTCTTCAGTGCTAACTATGGCTACACCTTC,CASREFFSANYGYTF
TRBV11-1,-,-,TRBJ2-7,TGCGCCAGCAGCCAAGTAGGAAGGGAGCCCTACGAGCAGTACTTC,CASSQVGREPYEQYF
TRBV7-2,many,TRBD2,TRBJ2-3,TGTGCCAGCAGCCGTAGCGGGTCTCTATCAGATACGCAGTATTTT,CASSRSGSLSDTQYF
TRBV7-9,-,-,TRBJ1-1,TGTGCCAGCAGCTTAGCAAAGGTTATCAATGAAGCTTTCTTT,CASSLAKVINEAFF
TRBV6-1,many,-,TRBJ2-1,TGTGCCAGCAGTTTAAATCCCTCCTACAATGAGCAGTTCTTC,CASSLNPSYNEQFF
TRBV5-1,many,TRBD1,TRBJ2-3,TGCGCCAGCAGCTCCGGACAGGCGATCACAGATACGCAGTATTTT,CASSSGQAITDTQYF
TRBV28,many,-,TRBJ2-5,TGTGCCAGCAGTTTAAATAGGGCTCTTCGGGAGACCCAGTACTTC,CASSLNRALRETQYF
TRBV12-3/TRBV12-4,few,TRBD2,TRBJ2-3,TGTGCCAGCCAAAAGAGCGGGAGGACTAGCACAGATGCGCAGTATTTT,CASQKSGRTSTDAQYF
TRBV7-3,-,-,TRBJ1-5,TGTGCCAGCAGCTTCGGAGAGAATCAGCCCCAGCATTTT,CASSFGENQPQHF
TRBV29-1,-,-,TRBJ2-7,TGCAGCGTTGACAGCTCCTACGAGCAGTACTTC,CSVDSSYEQYF
TRBV6-6,many,TRBD1,TRBJ2-7,TGTGCCAGCAGTTACCTCACCCGGGACAGGGGCTACGAGCAGTACTTC,CASSYLTRDRGYEQYF
TRBV20-1,many,-,TRBJ2-1,TGCAGTGCTATCAGGGAGGACTACAATGAGCAGTTCTTC,CSAIREDYNEQFF
TRBV20-1,many,TRBD2,TRBJ2-5,TGCAGTGCCAGCGGCGGGAGAGCGGCGACCCAGTACTTC,CSASGGRAATQYF
TRBV7-6,-,-,TRBJ1-3,TGTGCCAGCAGCGACCTGGTACACATCTCTGGAAACACCATATATTTT,CASSDLVHISGNTIYF
TRBV27,many,-,TRBJ1-2,TGTGCCAGCAGTGGAACCAGGGGAGTCTATGGCTACACCTTC,CASSGTRGVYGYTF
TRBV24-1,-,TRBD1,TRBJ2-2,TGTGCCACCAGTGACCCTGGACAGGGCATTACCGGGGAGCTGTTTTTT,CATSDPGQGITGELFF
TRBV6-5,-,-,TRBJ2-1,TGTGCCAGCAGTTCCCGGGACAGTGGGGCTAGCGGCTCCCACAATGAGCAGTTCTTC,CASSSRDSGASGSHNEQFF
TRBV20-1,many,-,TRBJ2-1,TGCAGTGCGAATAAACAGGGAAATGAGCAGTTCTTC,CSANKQGNEQFF
TRBV19,few,-,TRBJ1-1,TGTGCCAGTAGTATAACAGGGCTGGGCACTGAAGCTTTCTTT,CASSITGLGTEAFF